This is a list of T cell receptor beta chains from one sample in a study of regulatory T cells in long-lasting Graves disease. MiXCR was run by TCRdb on the multiplex PCR reads, yielding one entry per CDR3 protein. This table has roughly 500,000 distinct CDR3 sequences, about 14% appearing once. The sample was also linked to a second study, of T cells in Graves' hyperthyroidism and ophthalmopathy.

Material: peripheral blood mononuclear cells (PBMCs), obtained at new diagnosis, from a patient treated with antithyroid drugs. The receptors here all came from a man younger than 40 with Graves disease. The conserved cysteine and the conserved F or W are not part of the CDR3 here.

v_gene | CDR3aa
TRBV5-1 | ASILSGGPANTGELF
TRBV19 | ASSIDLLGASTQY
TRBV12-5 | ASGSNHPSH
TRBV2 | ASSGARSEQF
TRBV7-9 | ASSSPGPGSKNIQY
TRBV5-1 | ASSLATGAEAF
TRBV11-2 | ASSTGTGGLPQH
TRBV10-1 | ASSESDRAQPQH
TRBV5-4 | ASSLSGHSYNEQF
TRBV20-1 | SAREEQISQGGYT
TRBV20-1 | SVRGLAGGGETQY
TRBV15 | ATSSHIRADTQY
TRBV20-1 | SASWGDSLYNEQF
TRBV30 | AWSVLPVEQF
TRBV9 | ASSVAENQPQH
TRBV19 | ASSITPGRKAYEQY
TRBV29-1 | SVQRNEQF
TRBV5-1 | ASRRDTIYNEQF
TRBV18 | ASSPTHLTQY
TRBV27 | ASSLSWGDSSYNEQF
TRBV6-4 | ASSDETGSDTQY
TRBV5-5 | ASSWGNMEYQPQH
TRBV24-1 | ATSDPPGTVYNEQF
TRBV11-2 | ASSLERLASYEQY
TRBV5-1 | ASSDTGWKQAGELF
TRBV7-2 | ASSPGAFVWYEQY
TRBV4-2 | ASSQEGQGIEAF
TRBV12-3/TRBV12-4 | ASSLALLAVDTQY
TRBV11-2 | ASSTSGGAFYEQY
TRBV7-9 | ASSLGALAEKETQY
TRBV20-1 | SATELTSVGGKQY
TRBV12-3/TRBV12-4 | ASSPPRGSSNTGELF
TRBV7-9 | ASSERSNYNEQF
TRBV19 | ASSFPTSGSTYNEQF
TRBV12-3/TRBV12-4 | ASSLATGPGY
TRBV14 | ASSQAGWGKNIQY
TRBV7-8 | ASSQLLSGSRTDTQY
TRBV7-8 | ASSPEDGENIQY
TRBV2 | ASGQDRGRGYT
TRBV30 | ALDRGVNQPQH
TRBV10-3 | AISGAGGPQETQY
TRBV12-3/TRBV12-4 | ASSTSAKNIQY
TRBV19 | ASSSGNEQY
TRBV10-2 | ASMGVDTQY
TRBV18 | ASSPPRTGGKLF
TRBV6-1 | ASSALRDTQY
TRBV7-8 | ASSPERGGRYEQY
TRBV11-3 | ASSSNTDTQY
TRBV5-1 | ASSPGTRLVIYNEQF
TRBV5-1 | ASNSRGDTEAF
TRBV10-1 | ASSLQGVGNEQF
TRBV4-1 | ASSRPGTGNNEQY
TRBV5-4 | ASSSRGTTDTQY
TRBV28 | ASRGPTGARGNTIY
TRBV5-1 | ASRNQDRAEQY
TRBV7-9 | ASSYGDSGNTIY
TRBV27 | ASSLVVGTDTQY
TRBV29-1 | SVRQGGGTEAF